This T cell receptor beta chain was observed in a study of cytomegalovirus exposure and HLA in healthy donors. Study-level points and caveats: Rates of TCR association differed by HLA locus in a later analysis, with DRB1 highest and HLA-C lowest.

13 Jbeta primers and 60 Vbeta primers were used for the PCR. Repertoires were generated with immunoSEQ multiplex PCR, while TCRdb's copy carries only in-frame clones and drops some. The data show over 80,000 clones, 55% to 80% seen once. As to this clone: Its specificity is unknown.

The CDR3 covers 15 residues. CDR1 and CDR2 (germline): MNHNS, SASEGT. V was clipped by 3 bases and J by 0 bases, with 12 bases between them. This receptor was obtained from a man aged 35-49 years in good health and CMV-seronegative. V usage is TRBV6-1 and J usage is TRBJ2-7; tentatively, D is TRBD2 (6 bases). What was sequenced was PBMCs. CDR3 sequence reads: CASSERGAGSYEQYF. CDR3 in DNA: TGTGCCAGCAGTGAGAGAGGAGCGGGCTCCTACGAGCAGTACTTC.